This is a list of T cell receptor beta chains from one sample in a study of blood T cells in healthy people across ages. TCRdb passed the 5' RACE reads through MiXCR, listing each CDR3 protein once. The data contain 1.5 million to 1.9 million distinct CDR3 sequences, about 42% of them singletons. Sequenced input: blood. The receptors were gathered from a young woman in good health. The CDR3 runs from the conserved cysteine through the conserved F or W. Each record gives: CDR3 protein, CDR3 DNA, clone size, V gene, D gene, J gene. The D gene is left open where the match is weak. Some rows mark clone size as missing; the rest say once, few, many or name a class of expanded clone.

CASSPQTRRTPSTDTQYF,TGTGCCAGCAGTCCTCAGACCCGCAGGACCCCTAGCACAGATACGCAGTATTTT,NA,TRBV25-1,NA,TRBJ2-3
CASTNGPSIGYTF,TGTGCCAGCACCAACGGGCCAAGTATTGGCTACACCTTC,NA,TRBV6-2/TRBV6-3,NA,TRBJ1-2
CASSFFPRTLGFGELFF,TGTGCCAGCAGTTTTTTCCCCAGAACCTTGGGGTTCGGGGAGCTGTTTTTT,NA,TRBV28,NA,TRBJ2-2
CASSFRDRGDGGYTF,TGTGCCAGCAGTTTTCGGGACAGGGGAGATGGTGGCTACACCTTC,once,TRBV12-3/TRBV12-4,TRBD1,TRBJ1-2
CSARRRLSYEQYF,TGCAGTGCTAGACGTCGCCTAAGCTACGAGCAGTACTTC,NA,TRBV20-1,NA,TRBJ2-7
CASSQGQGSTEAFF,TGTGCCAGCTCACAAGGACAGGGGAGCACTGAAGCTTTCTTT,NA,TRBV18,TRBD1,TRBJ1-1
CASSAPGTATNEKLFF,TGTGCCAGCAGCGCTCCCGGGACAGCAACTAATGAAAAACTGTTTTTT,NA,TRBV3-1,TRBD1,TRBJ1-4
CASSLSLSDTQYF,TGTGCCAGCAGTTTATCACTCTCAGATACGCAGTATTTT,NA,TRBV27,NA,TRBJ2-3
CASSQDLASGTETQYF,TGCGCCAGCAGCCAAGATCTTGCTAGCGGTACGGAGACCCAGTACTTC,NA,TRBV4-3,TRBD2,TRBJ2-5
CASSPGTSLGNEQFF,TGTGCCAGCAGTCCCGGGACATCCCTCGGCAATGAGCAGTTCTTC,few,TRBV28,NA,TRBJ2-1
CASSFKIARADTQYF,TGTGCCAGCAGCTTCAAGATAGCCAGGGCAGATACGCAGTATTTT,few,TRBV7-9,NA,TRBJ2-3
CASSPDVQETQYF,TGCGCCAGCAGCCCGGACGTCCAAGAGACCCAGTACTTC,NA,TRBV4-3,NA,TRBJ2-5
CASSQEPGTEYHSNVLTF,TGCGCCAGCAGCCAAGAGCCCGGGACGGAATACCACTCCAACGTCCTGACTTTC,few,TRBV4-3,NA,TRBJ2-6
CASSFMRGLAGSYNEQFF,TGTGCCAGCAGTTTTATGAGGGGACTAGCAGGCTCCTACAATGAGCAGTTCTTC,NA,TRBV28,TRBD2,TRBJ2-1
CASSPGGGRKRGYTF,TGTGCCAGCAGTCCAGGGGGGGGAAGAAAGAGAGGCTACACCTTC,NA,TRBV7-2,TRBD1,TRBJ1-2
CASRGQAGIGSPLHF,TGTGCCAGCAGGGGACAGGCCGGGATAGGTTCACCCCTCCACTTT,few,TRBV12-3/TRBV12-4,TRBD1,TRBJ1-6
CASSHPRDNEQFF,TGTGCCAGCAGCCACCCTAGGGACAATGAGCAGTTCTTC,NA,TRBV6-6,NA,TRBJ2-1
CASSQGGGYGELFF,TGCGCCAGCAGCCAAGGCGGGGGTTACGGGGAGCTGTTTTTT,NA,TRBV4-3,TRBD2,TRBJ2-2
CSAINSNYGYTF,TGCAGTGCTATAAACAGTAACTATGGCTACACCTTC,NA,TRBV20-1,NA,TRBJ1-2
CASTSGENRMNTEAFF,TGTGCCAGCACCTCAGGGGAGAATCGAATGAACACTGAAGCTTTCTTT,few,TRBV27,NA,TRBJ1-1
CASSFGQGEAKNIQYF,TGTGCCAGCAGCTTCGGACAGGGGGAGGCCAAAAACATTCAGTACTTC,NA,TRBV7-2,TRBD1,TRBJ2-4
CSVRLAGGEQYF,TGCAGCGTTAGACTAGCGGGAGGCGAGCAGTACTTC,few,TRBV29-1,TRBD2,TRBJ2-7
CAISESGTLQFF,TGTGCCATCAGTGAGTCTGGGACACTGCAGTTCTTC,few,TRBV10-3,NA,TRBJ2-1
CASSLVVDGETQYF,TGTGCCAGCAGCTTAGTAGTGGACGGAGAGACCCAGTACTTC,NA,TRBV7-9,NA,TRBJ2-5
CASSLGGYSGETQYF,TGTGCCAGCAGCTTAGGGGGGTATTCGGGGGAGACCCAGTACTTC,NA,TRBV7-6,NA,TRBJ2-5
CASSRQWNTGELFF,TGTGCCAGCAGCCGACAGTGGAACACCGGGGAGCTGTTTTTT,NA,TRBV7-6,NA,TRBJ2-2
CSARRTGNNEQFF,TGCAGTGCTAGAAGGACAGGGAACAATGAGCAGTTCTTC,few,TRBV20-1,TRBD1,TRBJ2-1
CASSVATQGSNYGYTF,TGTGCCAGCAGCGTAGCAACACAGGGGTCGAACTATGGCTACACCTTC,NA,TRBV9,TRBD1,TRBJ1-2
CSAREWRTGNTEAFF,TGCAGTGCTAGAGAGTGGCGGACGGGGAACACTGAAGCTTTCTTT,NA,TRBV20-1,NA,TRBJ1-1
CASSSPVGREGTQYF,TGTGCCAGCAGCTCCCCGGTCGGCAGGGAAGGGACCCAGTACTTC,few,TRBV7-2,NA,TRBJ2-5
CASSESGVRRTQYF,TGTGCCAGCAGTGAAAGCGGTGTCCGCCGGACGCAGTATTTT,NA,TRBV2,NA,TRBJ2-3
CATSSGLAGEWETQYF,TGTGCCACCAGCTCAGGACTAGCGGGAGAGTGGGAGACCCAGTACTTC,once,TRBV24-1,TRBD2,TRBJ2-5
CASVKGGSSYEQYF,TGTGCCAGCGTTAAAGGAGGCAGCTCCTACGAGCAGTACTTC,NA,TRBV25-1,NA,TRBJ2-7
CASIPGEIYEQYF,TGTGCCAGCATCCCGGGGGAGATCTACGAGCAGTACTTC,NA,TRBV2,NA,TRBJ2-7
CASSRREGQSADTQYF,TGTGCCAGCAGCCGACGAGAAGGACAGTCGGCAGATACGCAGTATTTT,NA,TRBV11-3,NA,TRBJ2-3
CASSLARTSGSRDTQYF,TGTGCCAGCAGCTTAGCCCGGACTAGCGGGAGTCGGGATACGCAGTATTTT,few,TRBV7-2,TRBD2,TRBJ2-3
CASRSSGSGANVLTF,TGTGCCAGCAGATCATCAGGGTCTGGGGCCAACGTCCTGACTTTC,NA,TRBV2,NA,TRBJ2-6
CASSSLPSGAGANVLTF,TGTGCCAGCAGCTCGCTGCCTAGCGGGGCTGGGGCCAACGTCCTGACTTTC,few,TRBV7-8,TRBD2,TRBJ2-6
CASSSAQRKENEQFF,TGTGCCAGCAGCTCAGCTCAACGAAAGGAGAATGAGCAGTTCTTC,few,TRBV11-1,NA,TRBJ2-1
CASSLRGGFSYEQYF,TGTGCCAGCAGTTTAAGAGGTGGCTTCTCCTACGAGCAGTACTTC,few,TRBV12-3/TRBV12-4,NA,TRBJ2-7
CASSYSTDNYGYTF,TGTGCCAGCAGTTACTCGACTGATAACTATGGCTACACCTTC,NA,TRBV6-5,NA,TRBJ1-2
CSVVQSSYEQYF,TGCAGCGTTGTTCAAAGCTCCTACGAGCAGTACTTC,NA,TRBV29-1,NA,TRBJ2-7
CASSWAASTDTQYF,TGTGCCAGCAGTTGGGCTGCTAGCACAGATACGCAGTATTTT,NA,TRBV25-1,NA,TRBJ2-3
CASSVVVGLGANVLTF,TGTGCCAGCAGCGTAGTGGTAGGGCTAGGGGCCAACGTCCTGACTTTC,NA,TRBV9,NA,TRBJ2-6
CSARDHRGVIYNEQFF,TGCAGTGCTAGAGATCATAGGGGGGTAATATACAATGAGCAGTTCTTC,few,TRBV20-1,NA,TRBJ2-1
CANSRTGVTDTQYF,TGTGCCAACAGCCGGACAGGGGTGACAGATACGCAGTATTTT,NA,TRBV7-2,TRBD1,TRBJ2-3
CASSTRALSPYQPQHF,TGTGCCAGCAGTACCCGGGCCCTTAGCCCCTATCAGCCCCAGCATTTT,NA,TRBV6-2/TRBV6-3,NA,TRBJ1-5
CPSSFLRQNTEAFF,TGTCCCAGCAGCTTTTTAAGGCAGAACACCGAAGCTTTCTTT,NA,TRBV7-2,NA,TRBJ1-1
CSARVTRENYGYTF,TGCAGTGCTAGAGTAACTCGGGAGAACTATGGCTACACCTTC,NA,TRBV20-1,NA,TRBJ1-2
CATSSRRLAGKNYNEQFF,TGTGCCACCAGCAGCCGGAGGCTAGCGGGGAAAAATTACAATGAGCAGTTCTTC,NA,TRBV15,TRBD2,TRBJ2-1
CASSPQGIPDTQYF,TGTGCCAGCTCACCACAAGGGATCCCAGATACGCAGTATTTT,few,TRBV18,NA,TRBJ2-3
CASSPQGGPDTQYF,TGTGCCAGCAGTCCCCAGGGGGGGCCAGATACGCAGTATTTT,NA,TRBV27,NA,TRBJ2-3
CASSGGASYNEQFF,TGCGCCAGCAGCGGGGGGGCCTCCTACAATGAGCAGTTCTTC,many,TRBV4-1,NA,TRBJ2-1
CASSITRYNSPLHF,TGTGCCAGCAGTATCACACGGTATAATTCACCCCTCCACTTT,few,TRBV28,NA,TRBJ1-6